The TCR beta chain under discussion was sequenced for a study of cytotoxic CD8 clonotypes in ibrutinib-treated CLL. Study-level information: The patients comprised approximately eleven relapsed/refractory and over 14 treatment-naive cases, 17 IGHV unmutated. The study's findings and limits: Baseline values of clonality outstripped age-matched healthy donors and followed circulating CD8+ T-cell counts. Sampling times (in sustained-remission versus progressing patients) were not the same.

From cryopreserved PBMCs came about 2 micrograms of genomic DNA used for TCR beta libraries. CDR1 SGHRS and CDR2 YFSETQ come from the germline V gene. This CDR3 contains 15 residues. Trimming took 5 bases from V and 0 from J; bases not matched to a gene: 5. TCRdb's copy holds only in-frame clones and misses some; the assay was immunoSEQ multiplex PCR. The table includes hundreds of thousands of clones, about 80% detected once. As to this clone: Its specificity is not known.

The clonotype was recovered from a human donor with chronic lymphocytic leukemia. Sequencing was performed on PBMCs, taken before ibrutinib treatment. The V and J genes are TRBV5-1 and TRBJ2-5; 9 positions match TRBD2. CDR3 amino acids: CASSLASGNQETQYF. The DNA for the CDR3 is TGCGCCAGCAGTCTGGCTAGCGGGAACCAAGAGACCCAGTACTTC.